The next 16 T cell receptor beta chains were all read from a single sample in a study of blood T cell repertoires in COVID-19. Produced via immunoSEQ multiplex PCR; TCRdb's table is partial and in-frame only. The sample contains 200,000 to 300,000 clones, over 90% of which appear only once. The sequenced sample consisted of peripheral blood. These receptors all stem from a man aged 25 to 40 with COVID-19, enrolled during active disease.

This clone was picked up one time. V gene TRBV3-1 (or the pseudogene TRBV3-2) combines with J gene TRBJ1-5; a possible D gene is TRBD1 (6 bases). Germline CDR1 is LGHDT and CDR2 is YNNKEL (reference sequence). Trimming stripped 0 bases from V and 6 bases from J, with 12 bases between. The CDR3 is 15 residues long. CDR3 region: CASSQDFRGGQPQHF. In DNA, the CDR3 is TGTGCCAGCAGCCAAGATTTTAGGGGGGGTCAGCCCCAGCATTTT.

The J gene is TRBJ2-2, the V gene TRBV24-1, with TRBD1 matching over 9 bases. Germline loops: CDR1 KGHDR, CDR2 SFDVKD. V lost 7 bases and J lost 1; bases outside the gene matches: 0. CDR3 size: 14 residues. The CDR3 loop is CATRGQGNTGELFF. The CDR3 nucleotides are TGTGCCACCAGGGGACAGGGGAACACCGGGGAGCTGTTTTTT.

The V and J genes are TRBV5-6 and TRBJ2-4; TRBD1 is a possible D gene (6 bases). Germline CDR1 reads SGHDT; CDR2 reads YYEEEE. V was trimmed by 4 bases and J by 10 bases, leaving 15 bases between them. The length of the CDR3 is 13 residues. CDR3 in amino acids: CASSPTGHEIQYF. The DNA for the CDR3 is TGTGCCAGCAGCCCAACGGGACACGAAATTCAGTACTTC.

J is TRBJ1-1 and V is TRBV19, with D unclear. V was trimmed by 5 bases and J by 5 bases, leaving 12 bases between them. The CDR3 has 13 residues. Germline V gene sequence: CDR1 LNHDA, CDR2 SQIVND (reference sequence). The chain's CDR3 is CASSVTRETEAFF. The DNA for the CDR3 is TGTGCCAGTAGTGTTACAAGGGAGACTGAAGCTTTCTTT.

The chain joins TRBV6-1 to TRBJ2-7; D is perhaps TRBD2 (6 bases). The CDR3 sequence is 13 residues long. Deletions cut 2 bases from V and 1 base from J, with 6 bases between. Germline loops: CDR1 MNHNS, CDR2 SASEGT. CDR3 amino acids: CASSERGSYEQYF. The CDR3 DNA reads as TGTGCCAGCAGTGAACGGGGGTCCTACGAGCAGTACTTC.

The chain is built from TRBV18 and TRBJ2-1, with 10 bases identical to TRBD2. Per germline, CDR1 KGHSH and CDR2 LQKENI. The CDR3 runs to 15 residues. V shed 6 bases and J 5 bases; nucleotides not matched to a gene: 7. This chain's CDR3 is CASSNLAGEDNEQFF. The DNA of the CDR3 is TGTGCCAGCTCTAACCTAGCGGGGGAAGACAATGAGCAGTTCTTC. The whole variable domain, filled in from reference TRBV18 and TRBJ2-1, reads NAGVMQNPRHLVRRRGQEARLRCSPMKGHSHVYWYRQLPEEGLKFMVYLQKENIIDESGMPKERFSAEFPKEGPSILRIQQVVRGDSAAYFCASSNLAGEDNEQFFGPGTRLTVL.

CDR3 protein: CASSERLAGGMNTGELFF. In DNA, the CDR3 is TGTGCCAGCAGTGAAAGACTAGCGGGGGGGATGAACACCGGGGAGCTGTTTTTT. The chain recombines TRBV6-1 with TRBJ2-2; 14 bases fit TRBD2. The junction had 3 bases not matched to a gene; V was cut back by 2 bases and J by 1 base. The CDR3 extends over 18 amino acids. Germline V gives CDR1 MNHNS, CDR2 SASEGT.

This clone was counted a single time. The genes are TRBV6-5 and TRBJ1-4, with TRBD1 matching 9 bases. From germline, CDR1 is MNHEY and CDR2 SVGAGI. The length of the CDR3 is 15 residues. Germline trimming cut 5 bases from V and 7 bases from J; bases unmatched to any gene: 8. The CDR3 spells CASSHGTGRSEKLFF. DNA for the CDR3: TGTGCCAGCAGTCACGGGACAGGGAGGAGTGAAAAACTGTTTTTT.

The gene calls are TRBV30 and TRBJ2-3, with 9 bases that match TRBD1. The CDR3 loop spans 14 amino acids. Unmatched junction bases numbered 7, after V lost 6 bases and J lost 3 bases. The V gene's germline CDR1 is GTSNPN and CDR2 SVGIG (reference sequence). CDR3 sequence reads: CACLMTGGTDTQYF. The CDR3 DNA reads as TGTGCCTGCCTTATGACAGGGGGAACAGATACGCAGTATTTT. Drawing the rest from reference TRBV30 and TRBJ2-3, the complete variable domain is SQTIHQWPATLVQPVGSPLSLECTVEGTSNPNLYWYRQAAGRGLQLLFYSVGIGQISSEVPQNLSASRPQDRQFILSSKKLLLSDSGFYLCACLMTGGTDTQYFGPGTRLTVL.

This chain uses TRBV6-1 with TRBJ2-1; weak D call: TRBD2 (6 bases). The length of the CDR3 is 14 residues. With 3 bases removed from V and 3 bases from J, the gap between germline ends came to 9 bases. The germline CDR1 and CDR2 sequences are MNHNS and SASEGT. The DNA of the CDR3 is TGTGCCAGCAGTGAGGAGGGACGCTACAATGAGCAGTTCTTC. Translating it yields CASSEEGRYNEQFF.

The chain uses TRBV19 and TRBJ1-2; D ambiguous. Between the trimmed V and J ends, which lost 2 bases and 4 bases, there was a span of 8 bases. CDR1 and CDR2 from the germline V gene are LNHDA and SQIVND (reference sequence). The CDR3 has 13 amino acids. The CDR3 is CASSIRRLYGYTF. The CDR3 DNA reads TGTGCCAGTAGTATAAGGCGGCTCTATGGCTACACCTTC.

This chain connects TRBV6-1 to TRBJ1-6; D gene uncertain. The CDR3 is 13 residues long. Germline loops: CDR1 MNHNS, CDR2 SASEGT. Trimming removed 2 bases from V and 7 bases from J, with 6 bases in between. In nucleotides, the CDR3 is TGTGCCAGCAGTGAATTCAGAAATTCACCCCTCCACTTT. Translation gives CASSEFRNSPLHF.

This clone has a single count. The rearrangement joins TRBV7-6 to TRBJ1-1; a possible D gene is TRBD1 (6 bases). V was cut by 5 bases and J by 0 bases, with 10 bases left in between. Per the germline V gene, CDR1 is SGHVS and CDR2 is FNYEAQ. The CDR3 length is 14 residues. This chain's CDR3 is CASSPGQMNTEAFF. The DNA of the CDR3 is TGTGCCAGCAGCCCCGGACAGATGAACACTGAAGCTTTCTTT.

V usage is TRBV3-1 (or the pseudogene TRBV3-2) and J usage is TRBJ2-1; D unresolved. CDR1 LGHDT and CDR2 YNNKEL come from the germline V gene (reference sequence). This CDR3 contains 12 residues. V was clipped by 2 bases and J by 12 bases, with 11 bases between them. The CDR3, as DNA: TGTGCCAGCAGCCAATCTCGGTTTTGGCAGTTCTTC. Its translation is CASSQSRFWQFF.

The rearrangement joins TRBV4-1 to TRBJ1-1, with a possible D match to TRBD1 (5 bases). The ends were cut back, 5 bases at V and 6 bases at J, with 25 bases in the middle. Germline V CDR1 and CDR2: MGHRA, YSYEKL. This CDR3 contains 17 residues. The CDR3 region is CASSFSTGTVTEAEAFF. The CDR3 nucleotides are TGCGCCAGCAGCTTCAGCACCGGGACTGTAACGGAGGCTGAAGCTTTCTTT.

The chain joins TRBV15 to TRBJ1-2, with D perhaps TRBD1 (6 bases). The V gene's germline CDR1 is LNHNV and CDR2 YYDKDF (reference sequence). Deletions cut 0 bases from V and 8 bases from J, with 16 bases between. CDR3 length: 15 residues. The CDR3: CATSREGRGGVGYTF. The CDR3 DNA reads TGTGCCACCAGCAGAGAGGGCAGGGGAGGGGTAGGCTACACCTTC.